This is a list of T cell receptor beta chains from one sample in a study of a mutant IDH1 vaccine in newly diagnosed glioma. Using immunoSEQ multiplex PCR, the repertoire was profiled, and TCRdb retains in-frame clones only, with some absent. The data contain about 66,000 clones, under 90% of them singletons. What these receptors recognize is not known. The input for sequencing was PBMCs, taken from a glioma patient whose treatment included an IDH1 peptide vaccine. Receptors were obtained from a man aged 25-45 years with glioma. Both conserved end residues are part of each CDR3. The D gene is left open where the match is weak. Clone size is not always given. Where it is, it says once, few, many or a class for expanded clones.

D gene	V gene	J gene	clone size	CDR3 protein	CDR3 DNA
NA	TRBV28	TRBJ2-1	NA	CASSYLARSYNEQFF	TGTGCCAGCAGTTACCTAGCTAGGTCCTACAATGAGCAGTTCTTC
NA	TRBV7-7	TRBJ1-4	NA	CASSLTPEPNEKLFF	TGTGCCAGCAGCTTAACCCCAGAACCTAATGAAAAACTGTTTTTT
NA	TRBV28	TRBJ2-6	once	CASTKHGTNVLTF	TGTGCCAGCACCAAGCATGGGACCAACGTCCTGACTTTC
TRBD1	TRBV5-1	TRBJ1-1	NA	CASSPTGGLNTEAFF	TGCGCCAGCAGCCCGACAGGGGGTTTGAACACTGAAGCTTTCTTT
NA	TRBV2	TRBJ2-2	NA	CASRLNWVGIGELFF	TGTGCCAGCCGGTTGAATTGGGTGGGGATCGGGGAGCTGTTTTTT
NA	TRBV30	TRBJ1-2	NA	CAWIGEVGYGYTF	TGTGCCTGGATCGGAGAGGTCGGCTATGGCTACACCTTC
TRBD2	TRBV5-1	TRBJ2-1	NA	CASSLGLAIGEQFF	TGCGCCAGCAGCTTGGGACTAGCGATTGGAGAGCAGTTCTTC
NA	TRBV9	TRBJ1-3	NA	CASSVAATSSGNTIYF	TGTGCCAGCAGCGTAGCGGCCACCTCCTCTGGAAACACCATATATTTT
TRBD1	TRBV5-4	TRBJ1-1	NA	CASSSGGTGMNTEAFF	TGTGCCAGCAGCTCGGGGGGGACAGGGATGAACACTGAAGCTTTCTTT
NA	TRBV19	TRBJ1-2	NA	CASSTSSGQGYGYTF	TGTGCCAGTAGTACTTCCTCCGGACAAGGCTATGGCTACACCTTC
TRBD2	TRBV7-2	TRBJ2-3	NA	CASSRLGLAGTRTDTQYF	TGTGCCAGCAGCCGTTTGGGACTAGCGGGGACACGCACAGATACGCAGTATTTT
TRBD1	TRBV7-2	TRBJ1-2	few	CATSPTGVYGYTF	TGTGCCACCAGCCCGACAGGGGTATATGGCTACACCTTC
NA	TRBV7-6	TRBJ2-2	NA	CASSLVSGEGTGELFF	TGTGCCAGCAGCTTAGTCAGCGGAGAGGGTACCGGGGAGCTGTTTTTT
NA	TRBV6-5	TRBJ1-5	NA	CASRMQYSNQPQHF	TGTGCCAGCAGAATGCAATATAGCAATCAGCCCCAGCATTTT
NA	TRBV7-2	TRBJ2-7	NA	CASTPSSYEQYF	TGTGCCAGCACCCCGTCCTCCTACGAGCAGTACTTC
TRBD1	TRBV19	TRBJ1-5	NA	CASSHGTDSNQPQHF	TGTGCCAGTAGTCACGGGACAGATAGCAATCAGCCCCAGCATTTT
TRBD1	TRBV7-9	TRBJ1-2	NA	CASSTNRGRVVDYGYTF	TGTGCCAGCAGCACCAACAGGGGGCGAGTCGTAGACTATGGCTACACCTTC
NA	TRBV5-5	TRBJ2-7	NA	CASSLEPRSTHEQYF	TGTGCCAGCAGCTTGGAACCCCGGAGCACCCACGAGCAGTACTTC
NA	TRBV28	TRBJ1-2	NA	CASTGSPLNYGYTF	TGTGCCAGCACAGGGAGCCCCCTTAACTATGGCTACACCTTC
NA	TRBV28	TRBJ2-1	few	CASGYRLRGSQRILLENLENEQFF	TGTGCCAGCGGGTACAGGCTTCGAGGTTCTCAACGAATTTTACTGGAGAACCTCGAAAATGAGCAGTTCTTC
NA	TRBV4-2	TRBJ2-7	NA	CASSQVGQTYEQYF	TGTGCCAGCAGCCAAGTCGGACAGACGTACGAGCAGTACTTC
TRBD1	TRBV9	TRBJ2-7	NA	CASSARTGDEQYF	TGTGCCAGCAGCGCCCGGACAGGGGACGAGCAGTACTTC